This entry lists 6 T cell receptor beta chains sequenced from one sample in a study of patients and donors after allogeneic stem cell transplantation. TCRdb processed the RT-PCR reads anew with MiXCR; each CDR3 protein has one entry. In the table there are 900,000 to 1,000,000 distinct CDR3 sequences, roughly 18% of which are singletons. Sequenced: blood, either unsorted or a sorted T cell fraction (not recorded which). The receptors come from a human donor who was either an allogeneic HSCT recipient or a stem cell or donor lymphocyte infusion donor (not recorded which). It is not recorded whose cells these are; they may come from a transplant donor.

This clonotype was seen once. V gene TRBV30 combines with J gene TRBJ2-2; tentative D call: TRBD1 (5 bases). This CDR3 has 15 amino acids. V was shortened by 1 base and J by 5 bases, with 14 bases between the two germline ends. In germline, CDR1 is GTSNPN, CDR2 SVGIG (reference sequence). In DNA form, the CDR3 reads TGTGCCTGGAGTGCAGGCAGGGTTCGAACCGGGGAGCTGTTTTTT. Translated: CAWSAGRVRTGELFF. Complete variable domain (other parts from reference TRBV30 and TRBJ2-2): SQTIHQWPATLVQPVGSPLSLECTVEGTSNPNLYWYRQAAGRGLQLLFYSVGIGQISSEVPQNLSASRPQDRQFILSSKKLLLSDSGFYLCAWSAGRVRTGELFFGEGSRLTVL.

This clonotype was counted between two and nine times. J is TRBJ1-2 and V is TRBV9, with D possibly being TRBD1 (6 bases). V was cut by 2 bases and J by 14 bases, with 19 bases left in between. In germline, CDR1 is SGDLS, CDR2 YYNGEE. The CDR3 runs 13 residues. Here the CDR3 reads CASSVEGDRRITF. CDR3 sequence (DNA): TGTGCCAGCAGCGTCGAAGGAGACAGGCGTATTACCTTC.

This clonotype showed up many times. The CDR3 region has the DNA TGTGCCAGCAGTTTACTCCCCCCTCTGGGGAACACCGGGGAGCTGTTTTTT. Translated: CASSLLPPLGNTGELFF. The rearrangement uses TRBV12-3 or TRBV12-4 and TRBJ2-2; D unclear. This CDR3 contains 17 residues. The V and J ends lost 2 bases and 1 base respectively, with 14 bases between them.

V gene TRBV11-2 combines with J gene TRBJ2-5; the D is unclear. The CDR3 contains 14 residues. The germline V and J ends were trimmed by 5 bases and 0 bases, with 10 bases remaining between them. Per the germline V gene, CDR1 is SGHAT and CDR2 is FQNNGV. The CDR3 sequence: CASSPQKYQETQYF. In nucleotides, the CDR3 is TGTGCCAGCAGCCCACAGAAGTACCAAGAGACCCAGTACTTC.

The rearrangement joins TRBV28 to TRBJ2-1; TRBD2 matches 9 bases. CDR1 is MDHEN, CDR2 SYDVKM, per germline. J lost 3 bases, V lost 2 bases, and 5 bases had no gene match. This CDR3 has 16 amino acids. The CDR3 is CASSLVAGGGYNEQFF. Here the CDR3 DNA reads TGTGCCAGCAGTTTAGTGGCGGGAGGGGGCTACAATGAGCAGTTCTTC. The variable domain in full, with the rest retrieved from reference TRBV28 and TRBJ2-1, is DVKVTQSSRYLVKRTGEKVFLECVQDMDHENMFWYRQDPGLGLRLIYFSYDVKMKEKGDIPEGYSVSREKKERFSLILESASTNQTSMYLCASSLVAGGGYNEQFFGPGTRLTVL.

The table lists this clonotype with a few counts. V usage is TRBV4-1 and J usage is TRBJ2-7, with a tentative D call TRBD1 (6 bases). Germline values: CDR1 MGHRA, CDR2 YSYEKL. This CDR3 has 16 residues. V dropped 0 bases and J dropped 0 bases, with 12 bases sitting between them. The CDR3, as DNA: TGCGCCAGCAGCCAAGATGTGCAGGGGCGCTCCTACGAGCAGTACTTC. Residues: CASSQDVQGRSYEQYF.